This T cell receptor beta chain was sequenced during a study of T cell changes during pregnancy in multiple sclerosis. TCRdb's copy holds only in-frame clones and misses some; the assay was immunoSEQ multiplex PCR. The profile shows 60,000 or so clones, roughly 87% of them singletons. V shed 1 base and J 8 bases; nucleotides not matched to a gene: 6. Germline-derived CDR1 and CDR2 are SEHNR and FQNEAQ (reference sequence). This CDR3 is built from 15 residues. This clone came up once. The material sequenced was peripheral blood, taken in the second trimester of pregnancy. The TCR originated in a female donor in good health, enrolled as a control in a pregnancy study. The genes are TRBV7-9 and TRBJ2-1, with 9 bases that match TRBD2. The CDR3 region is CASSLGGRGFDEQFF. The CDR3 DNA follows: TGTGCCAGCAGCTTAGGCGGGAGGGGTTTCGATGAGCAGTTCTTC. The variable domain in full, completed from reference TRBV7-9 and TRBJ2-1, reads DTGVSQNPRHKITKRGQNVTFRCDPISEHNRLYWYRQTLGQGPEFLTYFQNEAQLEKSRLLSDRFSAERPKGSFSTLEIQRTEQGDSAMYLCASSLGGRGFDEQFFGPGTRLTVL.